This TCR beta chain came from a study of cytotoxic CD8 clonotypes in ibrutinib-treated CLL. Trimming stripped 1 base from V and 0 bases from J, with 9 bases between. The CDR3 has 16 amino acids. Germline assignment: CDR1 MGHDK and CDR2 SYGVNS. Clones were read by immunoSEQ multiplex PCR, and TCRdb kept only the in-frame ones, dropping some. The sample yields approximately 160,000 clones, more than 70% seen once. The TCR sequence derives from a human donor with chronic lymphocytic leukemia. The chain is built from TRBV25-1 and TRBJ2-2, with D possibly TRBD1 on 6 matching bases. Sequenced material: PBMCs, taken at disease progression, from a patient treated with ibrutinib. The CDR3 here is CASSESYRANTGELFF. The CDR3, as DNA: TGTGCCAGCAGTGAATCATACAGGGCGAACACCGGGGAGCTGTTTTTT.